This T cell receptor (beta chain) emerged from a study of T cells in Graves' hyperthyroidism and ophthalmopathy. Authors of the study amplified TCR beta CDR3 regions from RNA transcripts. First-round RT-PCR targeting the TCR CDR3 was performed with the HTBI primer set. TCRdb redid the calling of the multiplex PCR reads with MiXCR, one entry per CDR3 protein. The data hold some 620,000 distinct CDR3 sequences, with under 20% observed a single time. Study-wide results and limits: Blood shared most expanded thyroid clonotypes above 0.001.

CDR1 LGHDT and CDR2 YNNKEL come from the germline V gene (reference sequence). This CDR3 has 13 amino acids. Trimming took 4 bases from V and 6 from J, leaving 10 bases between them. This clonotype was seen repeatedly, ten times or more. The antigen is undetermined. V gene TRBV3-1 combines with J gene TRBJ2-1; D unclear. The source material was blood. The receptor was derived from a woman aged 30 to 39 with Graves' hyperthyroidism. The CDR3 DNA follows: TGTGCCAGCAGCCGACGGCATCTCAATGAGCAGTTCTTC. It encodes CASSRRHLNEQFF.